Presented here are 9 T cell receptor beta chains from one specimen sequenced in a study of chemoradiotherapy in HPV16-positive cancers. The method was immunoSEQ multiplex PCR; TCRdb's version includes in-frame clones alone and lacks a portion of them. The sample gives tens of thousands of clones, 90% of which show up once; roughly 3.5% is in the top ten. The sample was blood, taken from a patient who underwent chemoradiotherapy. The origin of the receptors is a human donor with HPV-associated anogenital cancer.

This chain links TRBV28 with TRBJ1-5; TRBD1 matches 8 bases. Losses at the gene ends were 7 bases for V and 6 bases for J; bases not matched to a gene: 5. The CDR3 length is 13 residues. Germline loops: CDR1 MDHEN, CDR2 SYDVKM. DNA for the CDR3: TGTGCCAGCACCGGGACAGGAAGTCAGCCCCAGCATTTT. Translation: CASTGTGSQPQHF. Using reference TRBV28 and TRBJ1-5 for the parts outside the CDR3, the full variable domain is DVKVTQSSRYLVKRTGEKVFLECVQDMDHENMFWYRQDPGLGLRLIYFSYDVKMKEKGDIPEGYSVSREKKERFSLILESASTNQTSMYLCASTGTGSQPQHFGDGTRLSIL.

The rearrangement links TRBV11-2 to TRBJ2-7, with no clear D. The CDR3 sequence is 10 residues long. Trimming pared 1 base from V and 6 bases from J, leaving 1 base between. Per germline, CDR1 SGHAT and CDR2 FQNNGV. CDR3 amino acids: CASSLGEQYF. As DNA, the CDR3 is TGTGCCAGCAGCTTAGGCGAGCAGTACTTC. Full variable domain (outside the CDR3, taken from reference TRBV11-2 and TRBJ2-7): EAGVAQSPRYKIIEKRQSVAFWCNPISGHATLYWYQQILGQGPKLLIQFQNNGVVDDSQLPKDRFSAERLKGVDSTLKIQPAKLEDSAVYLCASSLGEQYFGPGTRLTVT.

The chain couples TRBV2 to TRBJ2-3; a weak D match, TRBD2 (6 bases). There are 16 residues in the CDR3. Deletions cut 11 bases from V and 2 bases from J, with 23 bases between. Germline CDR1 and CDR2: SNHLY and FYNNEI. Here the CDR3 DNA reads TGTGCCTCATCAATGGGCCGGGGGACGCTCACAGATACGCAGTATTTT. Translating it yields CASSMGRGTLTDTQYF.

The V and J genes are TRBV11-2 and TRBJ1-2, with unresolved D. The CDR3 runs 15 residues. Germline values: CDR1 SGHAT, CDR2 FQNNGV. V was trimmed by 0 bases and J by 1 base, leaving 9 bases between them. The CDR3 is CASSLDEAFNYGYTF. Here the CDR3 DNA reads TGTGCCAGCAGCTTAGATGAAGCCTTTAACTATGGCTACACCTTC.

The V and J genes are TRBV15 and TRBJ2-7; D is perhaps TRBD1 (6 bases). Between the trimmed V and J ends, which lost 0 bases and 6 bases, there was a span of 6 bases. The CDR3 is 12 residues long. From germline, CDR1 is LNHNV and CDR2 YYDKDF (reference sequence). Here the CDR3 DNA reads TGTGCCACCAGCAGAGAACAGGGCGAGCAGTACTTC. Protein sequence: CATSREQGEQYF.

The CDR3 bases are TGTGCCAGCAGCTCCGCTTTCGGACAGCCTGTATTCAATCAGCCCCAGCATTTT. Protein: CASSSAFGQPVFNQPQHF. The rearrangement joins TRBV7-2 to TRBJ1-5, with D possibly TRBD1 on 6 matching bases. Germline V lookup: CDR1 SGHTA, CDR2 FQGNSA. CDR3 length: 18 amino acids. V was pared by 4 bases and J by 3 bases, with 22 bases between.

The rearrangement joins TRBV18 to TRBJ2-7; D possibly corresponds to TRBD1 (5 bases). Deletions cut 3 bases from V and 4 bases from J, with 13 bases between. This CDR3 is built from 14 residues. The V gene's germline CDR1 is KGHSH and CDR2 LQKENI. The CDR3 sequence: CASSPGQGPYEQYF. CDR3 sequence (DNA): TGTGCCAGCTCACCCGGCCAGGGTCCTTACGAGCAGTACTTC.

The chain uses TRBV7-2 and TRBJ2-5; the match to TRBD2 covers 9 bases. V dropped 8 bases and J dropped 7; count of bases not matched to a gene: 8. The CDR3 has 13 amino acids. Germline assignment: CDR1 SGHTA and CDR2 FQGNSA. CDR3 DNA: TGTGCCAGCGGGGATAGCGGGAGCGTGACCCAGTACTTC. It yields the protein CASGDSGSVTQYF.

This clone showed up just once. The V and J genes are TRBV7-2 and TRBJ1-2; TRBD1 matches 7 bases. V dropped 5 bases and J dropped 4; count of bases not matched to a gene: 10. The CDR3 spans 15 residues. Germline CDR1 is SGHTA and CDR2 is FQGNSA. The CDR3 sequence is CASSLGGDRVYGYTF. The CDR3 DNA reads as TGTGCCAGCAGCCTCGGGGGAGACAGGGTCTATGGCTACACCTTC.